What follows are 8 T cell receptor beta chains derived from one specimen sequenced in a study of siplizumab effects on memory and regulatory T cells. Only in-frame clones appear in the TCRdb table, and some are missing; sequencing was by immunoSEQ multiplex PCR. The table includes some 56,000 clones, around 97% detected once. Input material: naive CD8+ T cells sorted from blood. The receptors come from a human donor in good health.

The CDR3: CASSSPLAGGTYEQYF. In DNA, the CDR3 is TGTGCCAGCAGCTCTCCTCTGGCGGGAGGCACCTACGAGCAGTACTTC. The V and J genes are TRBV11-2 and TRBJ2-7, with TRBD2 matching 8 bases. CDR3 length equals 16 residues. The germline V gene encodes CDR1 SGHAT and CDR2 FQNNGV. Trimming at V came to 4 bases and at J to 2 bases, leaving 10 bases not matched to a gene.

CDR3 residues: CASSLSQQGAYEQYF. DNA for the CDR3: TGTGCCAGCAGCTTAAGTCAACAGGGGGCTTACGAGCAGTACTTC. J is TRBJ2-7 and V is TRBV11-1; TRBD1 agrees at 9 bases. This CDR3 region has 15 residues. Trimming at V came to 2 bases and at J to 4 bases, leaving 6 bases not matched to a gene. The germline V gene has CDR1 SGHAT and CDR2 FQDESV (reference sequence).

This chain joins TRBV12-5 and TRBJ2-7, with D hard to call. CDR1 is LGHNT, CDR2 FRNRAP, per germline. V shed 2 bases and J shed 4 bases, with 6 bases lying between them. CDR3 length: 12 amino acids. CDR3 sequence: CASGLSRYEQYF. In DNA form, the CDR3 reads TGTGCTAGTGGTTTGTCACGGTACGAGCAGTACTTC.

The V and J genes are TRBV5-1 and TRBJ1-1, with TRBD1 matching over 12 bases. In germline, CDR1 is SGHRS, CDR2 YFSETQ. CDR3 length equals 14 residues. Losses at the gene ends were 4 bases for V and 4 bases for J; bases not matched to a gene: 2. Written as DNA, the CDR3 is TGCGCCAGCAGCCCGGGACAGGGGGCCACTGAAGCTTTCTTT. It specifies CASSPGQGATEAFF.

The CDR3 loop reads CASSTADYQYYNEQFF. CDR3 sequence (DNA): TGTGCCAGTAGTACTGCGGACTACCAATACTACAATGAGCAGTTCTTC. This rearrangement joins TRBV19 to TRBJ2-1; D possibly corresponds to TRBD2 (6 bases). Trimming took off 4 bases at V and 3 bases at J, with 16 bases between the two ends. CDR3 length: 16 amino acids. CDR1 LNHDA and CDR2 SQIVND come from the germline V gene (reference sequence).

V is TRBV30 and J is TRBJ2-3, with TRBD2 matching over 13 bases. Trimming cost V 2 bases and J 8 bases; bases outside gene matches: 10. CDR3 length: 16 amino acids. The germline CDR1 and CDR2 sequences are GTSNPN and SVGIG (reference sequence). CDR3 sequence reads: CAWSKGTSGTGGTQYF. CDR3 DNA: TGTGCCTGGAGTAAGGGGACTAGCGGGACGGGGGGTACGCAGTATTTT.

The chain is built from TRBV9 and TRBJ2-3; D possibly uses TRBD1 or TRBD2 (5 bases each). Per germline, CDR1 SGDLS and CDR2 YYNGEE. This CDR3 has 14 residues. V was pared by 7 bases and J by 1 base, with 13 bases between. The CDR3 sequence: CASPPRDGTDTQYF. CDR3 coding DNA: TGTGCCAGCCCTCCTCGGGACGGCACAGATACGCAGTATTTT.

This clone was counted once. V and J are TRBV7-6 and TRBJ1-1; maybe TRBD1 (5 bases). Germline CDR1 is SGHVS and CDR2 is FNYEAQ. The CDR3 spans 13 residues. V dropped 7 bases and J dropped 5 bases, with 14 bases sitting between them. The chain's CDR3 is CASIATQGTEAFF. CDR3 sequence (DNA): TGTGCCAGCATCGCCACCCAGGGAACTGAAGCTTTCTTT. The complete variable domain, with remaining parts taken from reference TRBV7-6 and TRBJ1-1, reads GAGVSQSPRYKVTKRGQDVALRCDPISGHVSLYWYRQALGQGPEFLTYFNYEAQQDKSGLPNDRFSAERPEGSISTLTIQRTEQRDSAMYRCASIATQGTEAFFGQGTRLTVV.